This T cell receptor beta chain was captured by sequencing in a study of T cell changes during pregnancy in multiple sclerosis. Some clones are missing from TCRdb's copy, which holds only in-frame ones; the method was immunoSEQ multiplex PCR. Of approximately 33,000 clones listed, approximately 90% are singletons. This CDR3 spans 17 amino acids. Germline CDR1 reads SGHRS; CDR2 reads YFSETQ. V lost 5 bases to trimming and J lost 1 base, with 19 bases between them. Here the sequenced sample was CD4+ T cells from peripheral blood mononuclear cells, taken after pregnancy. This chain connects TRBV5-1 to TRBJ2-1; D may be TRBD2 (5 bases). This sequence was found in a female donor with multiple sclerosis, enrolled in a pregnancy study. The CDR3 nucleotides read TGCGCCAGCAGATCTGATGGCGGGCAAGTTTCCTACAATGAGCAGTTCTTC. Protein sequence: CASRSDGGQVSYNEQFF.